The 20 T cell receptor beta chains presented below share a single source sample, sequenced in a study of identical twins. A single record per CDR3 protein comes from TCRdb applying MiXCR to the 5' RACE reads. Of 450,000 to 650,000 distinct CDR3 sequences in the sample, approximately 10% were seen once. The data were also submitted as part of a second study, on yellow fever vaccine responses in identical twins.

What was sequenced was PBMCs. The receptors here all came from a woman younger than 35 in good health.

This clonotype was seen repeatedly, ten times or more. The CDR3 loop reads CASSYAIQGSGELFF. In nucleotides, the CDR3 is TGTGCCAGCAGTTACGCCATCCAGGGATCCGGGGAGCTGTTTTTT. The gene calls are TRBV6-5 and TRBJ2-2; D possibly corresponds to TRBD1 (5 bases). The CDR3 loop spans 15 amino acids. The V and J ends lost 2 bases and 6 bases respectively, with 13 bases between them. From germline, CDR1 is MNHEY and CDR2 SVGAGI.

This clonotype was detected only a few times. The genes are TRBV6-1 and TRBJ2-3, with a weak D call TRBD2 (6 bases). The ends were cut back, 6 bases at V and 2 bases at J, with 18 bases in the middle. The germline V gene has CDR1 MNHNS and CDR2 SASEGT. The CDR3 totals 16 residues. CDR3 in DNA: TGTGCCAGCAGCGACCTTGGGGGACTTTCCACAGATACGCAGTATTTT. Its translation: CASSDLGGLSTDTQYF.

This clonotype was found a few times. This sequence joins TRBV7-7 and TRBJ2-2; a weak D match, TRBD2 (5 bases). The length of the CDR3 is 15 residues. Germline-derived CDR1 and CDR2 are SSHAT and FNYEAQ (reference sequence). The CDR3 here is CAIHDVGRGTGELFF. Here the CDR3 DNA reads TGTGCTATCCACGATGTTGGACGGGGCACCGGGGAGCTGTTTTTT. The full variable domain, in which reference TRBV7-7 and TRBJ2-2 provide the parts outside the CDR3, is GAGVSQSPRYKVTKRGQDVTLRCDPISSHATLYWYQQALGQGPEFLTYFNYEAQPDKSGLPSDRFSAERPEGSISTLTIQRTEQRDSAMYRCAIHDVGRGTGELFFGEGSRLTVL.

The sample holds many counts of this clonotype. This chain uses TRBV9 with TRBJ2-1; 10 bases are a match to TRBD1. The length of the CDR3 is 15 residues. V lost 0 bases to trimming and J lost 4 bases; unmatched junction nucleotides: 1. The germline gives CDR1 SGDLS, CDR2 YYNGEE. CDR3 region: CASSVGDRGYNEQFF. CDR3 coding DNA: TGTGCCAGCAGCGTAGGGGACAGGGGATACAATGAGCAGTTCTTC.

This clonotype was found a few times. The rearrangement links TRBV20-1 to TRBJ2-3; maybe TRBD2 (5 bases). V lost 3 bases to trimming and J lost 1 base, with 11 bases between them. Per germline, CDR1 DFQATT and CDR2 SNEGSKA (reference sequence). This CDR3 contains 14 residues. The CDR3 region has the DNA TGCAGTGCTAGGTCAACTAGGGGCACAGATACGCAGTATTTT. It codes for CSARSTRGTDTQYF.

There are many counts of this clonotype. CDR3 sequence: CASSFRDYYEQYF. The CDR3 region has the DNA TGTGCCAGCAGTTTTCGGGACTACTACGAGCAGTACTTC. The chain combines TRBV28 with TRBJ2-7, with 7 bases fitting TRBD2. CDR3 size: 13 residues. With 3 bases clipped from V and 3 bases from J, the junction kept 2 bases outside the gene matches. The germline V gene has CDR1 MDHEN and CDR2 SYDVKM.

This clonotype was counted only a few times. This chain uses TRBV19 with TRBJ2-7; no clear D gene. There are 14 residues in the CDR3. The V end lost 3 bases, the J end lost 2 bases, and 11 bases lay between the germline ends. Germline V gives CDR1 LNHDA, CDR2 SQIVND (reference sequence). CDR3 sequence (DNA): TGTGCCAGTAGTATCTCCGCCAGACCCTACGAGCAGTACTTC. Translation gives CASSISARPYEQYF.

This clonotype was counted many times. The chain carries TRBV7-3 and TRBJ2-1, with D uncertain. Germline CDR1 and CDR2: SGHTA and FQGTGA. The CDR3 has 12 amino acids. The V and J ends lost 2 bases and 12 bases respectively, with 11 bases between them. CDR3 nucleotide sequence: TGTGCCAGCAGCTTACCCAAGACGGGGCAGTTCTTC. Amino acid sequence: CASSLPKTGQFF.

This clonotype was recorded a few times. The chain is built from TRBV20-1 and TRBJ2-1, with 9 bases aligning to TRBD2. The CDR3 loop spans 16 amino acids. Germline assignment: CDR1 DFQATT and CDR2 SNEGSKA (reference sequence). CDR3 bases: TGCAGCTATAGGGCTAAGGTAGCGGGGGCTTACAATGAGCAGTTCTTC. Amino acids: CSYRAKVAGAYNEQFF.

This clonotype came up a few times. This sequence joins TRBV20-1 and TRBJ2-5; D gene unclear. The length of the CDR3 is 11 residues. Germline assignment: CDR1 DFQATT and CDR2 SNEGSKA (reference sequence). Written as DNA, the CDR3 is TGCTCTGTATCGTGGAGAGAGACCCAGTACTTC. Its translation: CSVSWRETQYF.

The gene calls are TRBV21-1 and TRBJ2-5; the table's D call TRBD2 went unverified against the DNA. TRBV21-1 is flagged as a pseudogene. This CDR3 comprises 14 residues. The CDR3 sequence: CASSNEADQETQYF. CDR3 in DNA: TGTGCCAGCAGCAATGAAGCGGATCAAGAGACCCAGTACTTC.

This clonotype was counted at least ten times. The chain joins TRBV25-1 to TRBJ2-7; D not resolved. In germline, CDR1 is MGHDK, CDR2 SYGVNS. V dropped 7 bases and J dropped 3 bases, with 13 bases sitting between them. The CDR3 extends over 13 amino acids. The CDR3 loop reads CASTGGPSYEQYF. As DNA, the CDR3 is TGTGCCAGCACCGGCGGACCGAGCTACGAGCAGTACTTC.

This sequence joins TRBV2 and TRBJ2-3, with D perhaps matching TRBD1 or TRBD2 (6 bases each). This CDR3 has 15 amino acids. With 9 bases removed from V and 4 bases from J, the gap between germline ends came to 20 bases. CDR1 and CDR2 from the germline V gene are SNHLY and FYNNEI. Here the CDR3 reads CASGGQGLGPDTQYF. The CDR3 DNA is TGTGCCAGTGGGGGGCAGGGTTTGGGGCCAGATACGCAGTATTTT.

The CDR3 here is CSVEDRAGRTDTQYF. The CDR3 DNA reads as TGCAGCGTTGAAGATCGAGCAGGCCGCACAGATACGCAGTATTTT. V is TRBV29-1 and J is TRBJ2-3, with no clear D. Trimming shortened V by 0 bases and J by 1 base, and 11 bases separated the two germline ends. CDR1 is SQVTM, CDR2 ANQGSEA, per germline. The CDR3 runs 15 residues.

V is TRBV5-1 and J is TRBJ1-4; D is uncertain. Germline V CDR1 and CDR2: SGHRS, YFSETQ. V gave up 1 base and J gave up 2 bases, with 9 bases separating them. The CDR3 covers 15 residues. The CDR3 sequence is CASSLYGATNEKLFF. The CDR3 DNA sequence: TGCGCCAGCAGCTTGTACGGAGCGACTAATGAAAAACTGTTTTTT.

This clonotype occurred many times. The rearrangement uses TRBV20-1 and TRBJ2-7; possible D gene TRBD1, 7 bases. V dropped 6 bases and J dropped 4 bases, with 19 bases sitting between them. This CDR3 is 14 amino acids long. Germline CDR1 DFQATT, CDR2 SNEGSKA (reference sequence). The DNA for the CDR3 is TGCAGTGCCATCCCAGGGGGGTTTGGATACGAGCAGTACTTC. This gives the protein CSAIPGGFGYEQYF.

The genes are TRBV3-1 and TRBJ2-7; D is uncertain. CDR3 length equals 10 residues. Germline V lookup: CDR1 LGHDT, CDR2 YNNKEL (reference sequence). V was shortened by 4 bases and J by 6 bases, with 4 bases between the two germline ends. DNA for the CDR3: TGTGCCAGCAGCCCAACCGAGCAGTACTTC. Encoded protein: CASSPTEQYF.

The chain is built from TRBV20-1 and TRBJ2-1; D is undetermined. Germline V lookup: CDR1 DFQATT, CDR2 SNEGSKA (reference sequence). V was shortened by 1 base and J by 5 bases, with 9 bases between the two germline ends. The CDR3 spans 13 residues. The CDR3 reads CSARVRVDNEQFF. CDR3 coding DNA: TGCAGTGCTAGAGTTCGGGTGGACAATGAGCAGTTCTTC.

The chain joins TRBV6-1 to TRBJ1-1, with TRBD1 matching 10 bases. The CDR3 runs to 13 residues. The germline CDR1 and CDR2 sequences are MNHNS and SASEGT. The ends lost 7 bases at V and 4 bases at J; junction bases unmatched: 3. The CDR3 spells CASTRTGGTEAFF. CDR3 in DNA: TGTGCCAGCACCAGGACAGGGGGCACTGAAGCTTTCTTT.

The chain uses TRBV7-6 and TRBJ1-1, with a weak D call TRBD1 (6 bases). Looked up from germline, CDR1 is SGHVS and CDR2 is FNYEAQ. V gave up 4 bases and J gave up 3 bases, with 12 bases separating them. The CDR3 spans 14 residues. The CDR3 spells CASSSSGAYTEAFF. The DNA of the CDR3 is TGTGCCAGCAGCTCATCAGGGGCATACACTGAAGCTTTCTTT.